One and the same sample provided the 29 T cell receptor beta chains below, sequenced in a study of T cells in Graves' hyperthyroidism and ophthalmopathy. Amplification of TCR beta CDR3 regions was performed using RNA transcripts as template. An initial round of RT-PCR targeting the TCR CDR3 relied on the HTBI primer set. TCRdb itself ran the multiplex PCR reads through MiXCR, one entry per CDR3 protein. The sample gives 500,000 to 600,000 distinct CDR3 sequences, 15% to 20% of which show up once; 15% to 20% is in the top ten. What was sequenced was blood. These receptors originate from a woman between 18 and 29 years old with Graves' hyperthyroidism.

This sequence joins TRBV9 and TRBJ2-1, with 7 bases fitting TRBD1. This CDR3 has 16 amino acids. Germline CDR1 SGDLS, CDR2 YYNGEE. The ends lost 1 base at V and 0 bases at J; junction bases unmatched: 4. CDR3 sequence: CASSVFKGASYNEQFF. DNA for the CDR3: TGTGCCAGCAGCGTATTCAAGGGGGCCTCCTACAATGAGCAGTTCTTC.

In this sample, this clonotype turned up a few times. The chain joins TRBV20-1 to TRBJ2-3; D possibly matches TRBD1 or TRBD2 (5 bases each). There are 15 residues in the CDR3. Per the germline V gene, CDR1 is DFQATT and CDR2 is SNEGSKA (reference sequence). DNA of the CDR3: TGCAGAGCCCTTGGGGCGGGCATTAGCACAGATACGCAGTATTTT. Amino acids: CRALGAGISTDTQYF.

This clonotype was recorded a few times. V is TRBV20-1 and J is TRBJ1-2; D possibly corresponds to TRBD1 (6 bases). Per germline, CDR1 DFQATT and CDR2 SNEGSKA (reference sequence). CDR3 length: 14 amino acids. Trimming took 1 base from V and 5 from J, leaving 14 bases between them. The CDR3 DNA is TGCAGTGCTAGAGGGTCCAGGGGTTTTTATGGCTACACCTTC. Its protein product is CSARGSRGFYGYTF.

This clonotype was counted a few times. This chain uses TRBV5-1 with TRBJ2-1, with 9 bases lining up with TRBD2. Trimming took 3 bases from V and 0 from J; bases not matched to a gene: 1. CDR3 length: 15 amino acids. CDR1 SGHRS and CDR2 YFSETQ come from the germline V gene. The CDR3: CASSYSGSSYNEQFF. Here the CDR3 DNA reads TGCGCCAGCAGCTATAGCGGGAGCTCCTACAATGAGCAGTTCTTC.

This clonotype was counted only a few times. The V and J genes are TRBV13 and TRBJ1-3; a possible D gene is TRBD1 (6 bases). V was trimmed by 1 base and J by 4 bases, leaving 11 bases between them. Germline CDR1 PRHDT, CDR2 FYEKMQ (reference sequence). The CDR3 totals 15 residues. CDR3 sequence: CASSLDQGMGNTIYF. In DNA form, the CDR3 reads TGTGCCAGCAGCTTAGACCAGGGGATGGGAAACACCATATATTTT.

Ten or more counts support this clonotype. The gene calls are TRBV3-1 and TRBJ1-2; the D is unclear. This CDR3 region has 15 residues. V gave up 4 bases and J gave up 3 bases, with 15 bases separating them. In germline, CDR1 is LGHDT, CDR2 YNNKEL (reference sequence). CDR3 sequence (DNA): TGTGCCAGCAGCCCATCTCTACTACCAGACTATGGCTACACCTTC. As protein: CASSPSLLPDYGYTF.

The CDR3 is CASSPRSPNEKLFF. The CDR3 region has the DNA TGTGCCAGCAGCCCACGATCCCCTAATGAAAAACTGTTTTTT. This sequence joins TRBV7-2 and TRBJ1-4; no reliable D call. The CDR3 contains 14 residues. Trimming left V 5 bases short and J 3 bases short, with 10 bases between. CDR1 is SGHTA and CDR2 is FQGNSA in the germline V gene.

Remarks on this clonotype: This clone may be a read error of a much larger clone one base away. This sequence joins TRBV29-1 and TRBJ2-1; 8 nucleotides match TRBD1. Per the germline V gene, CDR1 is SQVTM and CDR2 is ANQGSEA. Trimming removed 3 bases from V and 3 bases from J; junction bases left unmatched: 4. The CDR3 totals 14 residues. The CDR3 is CSVEAGGSYNEQFF. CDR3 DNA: TGCAGCGTTGAGGCAGGGGGCAGCTACAATGAGCAGTTCTTC.

CDR3: CATSPLGLGNIQYF. CDR3 nucleotides: TGTGCCACTTCACCATTGGGGTTAGGAAACATTCAGTACTTC. The chain recombines TRBV5-5 with TRBJ2-4; D not resolved. The V end was cut by 9 bases, the J end by 6 bases, with 19 bases between. This CDR3 comprises 14 residues. From germline, CDR1 is SGHKS and CDR2 YYEKEE (reference sequence).

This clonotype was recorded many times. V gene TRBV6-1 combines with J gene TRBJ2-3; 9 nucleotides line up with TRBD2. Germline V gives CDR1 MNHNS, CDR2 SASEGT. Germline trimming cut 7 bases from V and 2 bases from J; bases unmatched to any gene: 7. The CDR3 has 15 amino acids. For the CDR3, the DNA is TGTGCCAGCAAGCCTAGCGGGGCGCTCACAGATACGCAGTATTTT. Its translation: CASKPSGALTDTQYF.

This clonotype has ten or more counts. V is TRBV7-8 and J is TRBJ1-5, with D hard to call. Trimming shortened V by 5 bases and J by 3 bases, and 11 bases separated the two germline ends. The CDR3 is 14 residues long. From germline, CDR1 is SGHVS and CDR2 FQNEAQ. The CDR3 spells CASSSGRLNQPQHF. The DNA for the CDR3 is TGTGCCAGCAGCAGCGGACGGCTCAATCAGCCCCAGCATTTT.

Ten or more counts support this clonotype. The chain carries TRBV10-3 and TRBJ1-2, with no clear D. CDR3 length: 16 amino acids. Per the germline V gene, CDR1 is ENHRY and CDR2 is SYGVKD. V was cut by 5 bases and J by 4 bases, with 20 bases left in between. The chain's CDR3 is CAISPQDGLRSYGYTF. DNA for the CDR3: TGTGCCATCAGTCCTCAGGACGGGCTTCGGAGCTATGGCTACACCTTC.

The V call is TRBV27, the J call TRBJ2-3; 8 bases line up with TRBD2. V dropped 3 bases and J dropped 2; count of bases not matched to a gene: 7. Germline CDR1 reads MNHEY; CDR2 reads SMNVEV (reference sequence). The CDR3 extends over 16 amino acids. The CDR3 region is CASSFLAGLTTDTQYF. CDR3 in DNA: TGTGCCAGCAGTTTCTTAGCGGGGCTAACCACAGATACGCAGTATTTT.

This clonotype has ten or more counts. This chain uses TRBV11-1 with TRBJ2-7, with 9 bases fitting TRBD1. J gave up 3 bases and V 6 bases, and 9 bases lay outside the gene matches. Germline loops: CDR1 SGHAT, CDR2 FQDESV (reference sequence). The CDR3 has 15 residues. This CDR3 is CASRDRDRDIYEQYF. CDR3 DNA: TGTGCCAGCAGAGACCGGGACAGGGATATCTACGAGCAGTACTTC. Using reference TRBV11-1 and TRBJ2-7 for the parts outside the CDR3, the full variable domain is EAEVAQSPRYKITEKSQAVAFWCDPISGHATLYWYRQILGQGPELLVQFQDESVVDDSQLPKDRFSAERLKGVDSTLKIQPAELGDSAMYLCASRDRDRDIYEQYFGPGTRLTVT.

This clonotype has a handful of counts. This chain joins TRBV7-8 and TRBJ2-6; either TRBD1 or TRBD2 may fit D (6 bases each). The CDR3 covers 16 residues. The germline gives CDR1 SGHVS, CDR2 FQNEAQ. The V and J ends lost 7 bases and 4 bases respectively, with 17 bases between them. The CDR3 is CASTPRSGAGANVLTF. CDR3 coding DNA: TGTGCCAGCACCCCGCGGTCGGGGGCCGGGGCCAACGTCCTGACTTTC.

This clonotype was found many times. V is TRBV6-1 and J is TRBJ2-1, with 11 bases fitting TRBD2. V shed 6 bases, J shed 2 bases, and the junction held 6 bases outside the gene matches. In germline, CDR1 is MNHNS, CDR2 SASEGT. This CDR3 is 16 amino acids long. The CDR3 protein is CASSLTSGGPYNEQFF. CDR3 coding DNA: TGTGCCAGCAGCCTAACTAGCGGGGGTCCCTACAATGAGCAGTTCTTC.

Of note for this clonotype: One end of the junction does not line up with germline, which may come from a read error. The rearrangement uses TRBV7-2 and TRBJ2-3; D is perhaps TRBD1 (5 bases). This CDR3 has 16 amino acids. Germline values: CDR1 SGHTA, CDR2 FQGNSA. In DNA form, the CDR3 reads TGTGCCAACAGCTTAGGGGTTGGGGAAGGTACAGATACGCAGTATTTT. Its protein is CANSLGVGEGTDTQYF.

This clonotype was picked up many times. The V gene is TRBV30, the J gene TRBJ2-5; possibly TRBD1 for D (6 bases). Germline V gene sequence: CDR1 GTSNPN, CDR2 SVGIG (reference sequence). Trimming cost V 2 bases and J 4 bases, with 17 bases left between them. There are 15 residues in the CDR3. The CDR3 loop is CAWSRGTTNGETQYF. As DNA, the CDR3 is TGTGCCTGGAGTAGAGGGACAACGAATGGAGAGACCCAGTACTTC.

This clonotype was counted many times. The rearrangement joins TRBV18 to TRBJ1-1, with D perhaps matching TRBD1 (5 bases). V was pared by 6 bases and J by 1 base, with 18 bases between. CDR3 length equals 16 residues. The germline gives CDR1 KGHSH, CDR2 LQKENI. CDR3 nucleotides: TGTGCCAGCTCGCTAAACGGGGCGCTGGGGAACACTGAAGCTTTCTTT. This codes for CASSLNGALGNTEAFF.

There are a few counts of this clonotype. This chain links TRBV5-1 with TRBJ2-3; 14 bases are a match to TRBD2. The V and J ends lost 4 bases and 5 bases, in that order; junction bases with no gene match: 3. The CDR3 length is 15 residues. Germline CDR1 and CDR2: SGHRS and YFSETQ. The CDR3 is CASSGTSGSLDTQYF. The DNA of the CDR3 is TGCGCCAGCAGCGGGACTAGCGGGAGTTTAGATACGCAGTATTTT.

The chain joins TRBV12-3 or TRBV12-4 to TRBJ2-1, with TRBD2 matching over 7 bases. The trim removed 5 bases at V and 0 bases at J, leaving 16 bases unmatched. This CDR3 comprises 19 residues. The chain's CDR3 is CASSLRGSLRKSSYNEQFF. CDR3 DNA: TGTGCCAGCAGTCTGCGGGGGTCCCTGCGAAAGAGCTCCTACAATGAGCAGTTCTTC.

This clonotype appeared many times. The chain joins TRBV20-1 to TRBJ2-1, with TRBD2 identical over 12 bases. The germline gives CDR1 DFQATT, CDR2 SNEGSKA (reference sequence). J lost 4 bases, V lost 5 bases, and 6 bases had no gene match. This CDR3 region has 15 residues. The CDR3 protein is CSAPRTSGKYNEQFF. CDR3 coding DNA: TGCAGTGCTCCCCGGACTAGCGGGAAATACAATGAGCAGTTCTTC.

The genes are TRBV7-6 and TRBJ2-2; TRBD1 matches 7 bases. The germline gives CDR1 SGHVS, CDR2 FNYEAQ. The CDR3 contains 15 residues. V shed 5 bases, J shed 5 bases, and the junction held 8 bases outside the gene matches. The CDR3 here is CASSIRRGPTGELFF. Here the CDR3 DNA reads TGTGCCAGCAGCATTAGAAGGGGGCCGACCGGGGAGCTGTTTTTT.

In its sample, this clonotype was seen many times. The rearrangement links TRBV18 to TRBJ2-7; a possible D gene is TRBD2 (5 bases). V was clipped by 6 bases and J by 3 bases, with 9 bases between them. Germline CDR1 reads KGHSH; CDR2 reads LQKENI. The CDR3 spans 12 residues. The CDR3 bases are TGTGCCAGCTCTGAGGGTCGCTACGAGCAGTACTTC. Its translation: CASSEGRYEQYF.

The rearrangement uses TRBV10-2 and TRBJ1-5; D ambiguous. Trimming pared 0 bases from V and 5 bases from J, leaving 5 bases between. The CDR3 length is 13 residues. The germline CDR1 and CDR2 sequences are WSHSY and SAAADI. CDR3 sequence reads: CASSESFYQPQHF. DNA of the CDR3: TGCGCCAGCAGTGAGTCTTTTTATCAGCCCCAGCATTTT.

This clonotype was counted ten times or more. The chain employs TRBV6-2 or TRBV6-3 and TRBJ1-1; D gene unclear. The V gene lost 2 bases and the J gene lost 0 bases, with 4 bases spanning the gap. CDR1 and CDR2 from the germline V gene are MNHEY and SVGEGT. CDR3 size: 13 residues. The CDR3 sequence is CASSYDLNTEAFF. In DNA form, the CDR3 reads TGTGCCAGCAGTTACGACTTGAACACTGAAGCTTTCTTT.

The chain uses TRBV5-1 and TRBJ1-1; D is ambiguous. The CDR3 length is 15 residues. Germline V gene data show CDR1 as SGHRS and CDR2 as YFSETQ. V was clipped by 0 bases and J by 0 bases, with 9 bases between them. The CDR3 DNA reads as TGCGCCAGCAGCTTGGCCCCGGAGATGAACACTGAAGCTTTCTTT. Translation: CASSLAPEMNTEAFF.

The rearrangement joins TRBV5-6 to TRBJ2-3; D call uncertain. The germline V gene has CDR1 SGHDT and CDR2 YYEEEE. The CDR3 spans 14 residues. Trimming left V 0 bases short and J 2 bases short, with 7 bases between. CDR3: CASSLGQVTDTQYF. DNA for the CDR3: TGTGCCAGCAGCTTGGGGCAGGTCACAGATACGCAGTATTTT.

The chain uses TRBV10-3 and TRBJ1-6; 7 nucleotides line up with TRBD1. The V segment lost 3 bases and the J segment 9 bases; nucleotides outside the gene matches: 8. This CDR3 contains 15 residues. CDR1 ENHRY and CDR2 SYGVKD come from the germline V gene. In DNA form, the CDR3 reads TGTGCCATCAGTGATGAGGGACAGTGGTCTTCACCCCTCCACTTT. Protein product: CAISDEGQWSSPLHF.